The 32 T cell receptor beta chains below were found in one sample sequenced in a study of blood T cell repertoires in COVID-19. The protocol was immunoSEQ multiplex PCR, while the TCRdb copy is restricted to in-frame clones and leaves out a portion. The table shows under 60,000 clones, with roughly 79% occurring only once. Sequencing was done on a sample of peripheral blood. These receptors originate from a man in his 60s with acute or convalescent COVID-19.

The chain has TRBV5-4 and TRBJ2-3; TRBD2 agrees at 8 bases. Per germline, CDR1 SGHNT and CDR2 YYREEE (reference sequence). The J segment lost 5 bases and the V segment lost 4 bases, leaving 6 bases of the junction unmatched. The CDR3 extends over 14 amino acids. In DNA, the CDR3 is TGTGCCAGCAGCGGCGGGGGGCGCAGAGATACGCAGTATTTT. Residues: CASSGGGRRDTQYF.

The chain combines TRBV19 with TRBJ2-2; 9 bases match TRBD1. The CDR3 has 16 residues. The J segment lost 5 bases and the V segment lost 3 bases, leaving 7 bases of the junction unmatched. The germline V gene encodes CDR1 LNHDA and CDR2 SQIVND (reference sequence). CDR3 sequence (DNA): TGTGCCAGTAGTATCCTAGGGACAGGGAAGACCGGGGAGCTGTTTTTT. Translating gives CASSILGTGKTGELFF.

The chain recombines TRBV14 with TRBJ2-3; D may be TRBD2 (5 bases). Trimming removed 1 base at V and 2 bases at J, with 13 bases between. Germline V lookup: CDR1 SGHDN, CDR2 FVKESK. The CDR3 contains 16 residues. DNA of the CDR3: TGTGCCAGCAGCCAAGTCGCCGAGGGCGACACAGATACGCAGTATTTT. Encoded protein: CASSQVAEGDTDTQYF.

The chain links TRBV4-1 to TRBJ1-5, with D unclear. Germline-derived CDR1 and CDR2 are MGHRA and YSYEKL. This CDR3 is 17 amino acids long. V was shortened by 5 bases and J by 3 bases, with 20 bases between the two germline ends. Written as DNA, the CDR3 is TGCGCCAGCAGCAAAGTGGGAGGACCGCAAGTCAATCAGCCCCAGCATTTT. Translating gives CASSKVGGPQVNQPQHF.

The chain combines TRBV9 with TRBJ1-5; 11 nucleotides line up with TRBD1. The CDR3 is made up of 17 amino acids. Germline trimming cut 4 bases from V and 1 base from J; bases unmatched to any gene: 7. From germline, CDR1 is SGDLS and CDR2 YYNGEE. CDR3 in DNA: TGTGCCAGCAGCCAACGGACAGGGGGCCCCAGCAATCAGCCCCAGCATTTT. Amino acid sequence: CASSQRTGGPSNQPQHF. Using reference TRBV9 and TRBJ1-5 for the parts outside the CDR3, the full variable domain is DSGVTQTPKHLITATGQRVTLRCSPRSGDLSVYWYQQSLDQGLQFLIQYYNGEERAKGNILERFSAQQFPDLHSELNLSSLELGDSALYFCASSQRTGGPSNQPQHFGDGTRLSIL.

V gene TRBV2 combines with J gene TRBJ1-2; 8 bases match TRBD1. Germline V gene sequence: CDR1 SNHLY, CDR2 FYNNEI. Trimming removed 5 bases from V and 8 bases from J; junction bases left unmatched: 10. CDR3 length: 14 amino acids. For the CDR3, the DNA is TGTGCCAGCAGTATTCGGCAGGGGGCAGAGGGCTACACCTTC. It yields the protein CASSIRQGAEGYTF.

V and J are TRBV5-1 and TRBJ1-1; possible D gene TRBD1, 5 bases. Germline-derived CDR1 and CDR2 are SGHRS and YFSETQ. Trimming shortened V by 0 bases and J by 3 bases, and 12 bases separated the two germline ends. This CDR3 spans 15 amino acids. The chain's CDR3 is CASSLGRGSDTEAFF. CDR3 DNA sequence: TGCGCCAGCAGCTTGGGGAGGGGTTCGGACACTGAAGCTTTCTTT.

This chain joins TRBV6-2 or TRBV6-3 and TRBJ2-7, with D maybe TRBD1 (6 bases). The length of the CDR3 is 16 residues. The V gene lost 4 bases and the J gene lost 3 bases, with 19 bases spanning the gap. CDR1 is MNHEY, CDR2 SVGEGT, per germline. The CDR3 nucleotides read TGTGCCAGCAGTTCCGCCGTCGGGGACATGTACTACGAGCAGTACTTC. This encodes CASSSAVGDMYYEQYF.

V is TRBV18 and J is TRBJ2-2, with 10 bases that match TRBD2. Looked up from germline, CDR1 is KGHSH and CDR2 is LQKENI. This CDR3 has 17 amino acids. With V trimmed by 3 bases and J by 5 bases, 9 bases remained unmatched. As DNA, the CDR3 is TGTGCCAGCTCACCCTCTAGCGGGGGACCCGGGACCGGGGAGCTGTTTTTT. This sequence encodes CASSPSSGGPGTGELFF.

J is TRBJ1-2 and V is TRBV7-9, with 10 bases that match TRBD1. Germline lookup yields CDR1 SEHNR and CDR2 FQNEAQ (reference sequence). With 0 bases clipped from V and 8 bases from J, the junction kept 9 bases outside the gene matches. The CDR3 totals 16 residues. The CDR3 DNA is TGTGCCAGCAGCTTAGCCGAGACAGGGGGCGCATTGGGCTACACCTTC. Translating it yields CASSLAETGGALGYTF.

This sequence joins TRBV7-2 and TRBJ2-7, with 10 bases aligning to TRBD2. The CDR3 spans 14 residues. J lost 4 bases, V lost 5 bases, and 5 bases had no gene match. Germline assignment: CDR1 SGHTA and CDR2 FQGNSA. The CDR3 loop is CASSPSGGEYEQYF. The DNA for the CDR3 is TGTGCCAGCAGCCCTAGCGGGGGAGAGTACGAGCAGTACTTC.

The chain's CDR3 is CASSERGGALHF. Written as DNA, the CDR3 is TGTGCCAGCAGTGAACGGGGGGGGGCCCTCCACTTT. V is TRBV6-1 and J is TRBJ1-6; tentative D call: TRBD1 (5 bases). The V end lost 2 bases, the J end lost 14 bases, and 10 bases lay between the germline ends. CDR1 is MNHNS and CDR2 is SASEGT in the germline V gene. The CDR3 is 12 amino acids.

Remarks on this clone: At one boundary the junction diverges from the germline segment, which might be a read error. The V and J genes are TRBV28 and TRBJ2-7; D is undetermined. CDR1 MDHEN and CDR2 SYDVKM come from the germline V gene. The CDR3 extends over 12 amino acids. The CDR3 nucleotides are TGTGCCAGCAGTTTCAGGTTCGATACACCCGACTTC. Amino acids: CASSFRFDTPDF.

The chain joins TRBV2 to TRBJ1-4; no reliable D call. Deletions cut 6 bases from V and 7 bases from J, with 12 bases between. Looked up from germline, CDR1 is SNHLY and CDR2 is FYNNEI. This CDR3 is 13 amino acids long. CDR3 residues: CASRVTSGEKLFF. In nucleotides, the CDR3 is TGTGCCAGCAGAGTAACGAGCGGTGAAAAACTGTTTTTT.

The CDR3 DNA reads TGTGCCAGCTCACAGACTAGAGATCAAGAGACCCAGTACTTC. This gives the protein CASSQTRDQETQYF. The chain links TRBV18 to TRBJ2-5, with D possibly matching TRBD2 (6 bases). The CDR3 totals 14 residues. Germline CDR1 reads KGHSH; CDR2 reads LQKENI. Deletions cut 4 bases from V and 2 bases from J, with 11 bases between.

CDR3 in amino acids: CASSPNSAGGLVRQFF. In DNA form, the CDR3 reads TGCGCCAGCAGCCCCAATTCGGCGGGGGGCCTAGTGCGGCAGTTCTTC. This chain uses TRBV4-1 with TRBJ2-1; 8 positions match TRBD2. The germline V gene encodes CDR1 MGHRA and CDR2 YSYEKL. The V gene end was trimmed by 4 bases and the J gene end by 12 bases; junction bases not matched to a gene: 17. CDR3 length: 16 amino acids.

The chain combines TRBV6-1 with TRBJ2-5, with D uncertain. The V gene lost 0 bases and the J gene lost 5 bases, with 10 bases spanning the gap. The CDR3 spans 14 residues. Germline lookup yields CDR1 MNHNS and CDR2 SASEGT. The CDR3 region is CASSEATYRETQYF. Written as DNA, the CDR3 is TGTGCCAGCAGTGAAGCGACATATCGGGAGACCCAGTACTTC.

The rearrangement joins TRBV29-1 to TRBJ2-3, with D possibly being TRBD2 (5 bases). The CDR3 is made up of 10 amino acids. Germline assignment: CDR1 SQVTM and CDR2 ANQGSEA. With 3 bases removed from V and 11 bases from J, the gap between germline ends came to 9 bases. In nucleotides, the CDR3 is TGCAGCGTTGAGGATGGAGGGCAGTATTTT. It yields the protein CSVEDGGQYF.

V usage is TRBV18 and J usage is TRBJ1-1, with D uncertain. The CDR3 loop spans 15 amino acids. Germline V gives CDR1 KGHSH, CDR2 LQKENI. Trimming took 4 bases from V and 1 from J, leaving 13 bases between them. The CDR3 is CASSLHQVGNTEAFF. In nucleotides, the CDR3 is TGTGCCAGCTCACTTCATCAGGTGGGGAACACTGAAGCTTTCTTT.

V is TRBV4-1 and J is TRBJ2-5; D possibly corresponds to TRBD2 (5 bases). Trimming removed 1 base from V and 5 bases from J, with 23 bases in between. The CDR3 extends over 18 amino acids. The germline V gene encodes CDR1 MGHRA and CDR2 YSYEKL. CDR3 in DNA: TGCGCCAGCAGCCAAGGTAGCTGGGCCGGCGGGTGGAGGGAGACCCAGTACTTC. Its protein product is CASSQGSWAGGWRETQYF.

The chain employs TRBV2 and TRBJ1-6; tentatively, D is TRBD1 (5 bases). Trimming left V 8 bases short and J 4 bases short, with 21 bases between. CDR1 and CDR2 from the germline V gene are SNHLY and FYNNEI. The CDR3 covers 17 residues. The CDR3 loop reads CASWGGTGRTYNSPLHF. CDR3 DNA: TGTGCCAGCTGGGGGGGTACAGGCCGAACTTATAATTCACCCCTCCACTTT.

The chain has TRBV12-3 or TRBV12-4 and TRBJ1-1; 8 bases map to TRBD1. Unmatched junction bases numbered 6, after V lost 8 bases and J lost 4 bases. CDR3 length equals 13 residues. The CDR3 loop is CASGVDRGTEAFF. The DNA of the CDR3 is TGTGCCAGCGGAGTAGACAGGGGCACTGAAGCTTTCTTT.

The V call is TRBV5-8, the J call TRBJ2-1, with 7 bases identical to TRBD2. CDR1 is SGHTS, CDR2 YDEGEE, per germline. With 0 bases clipped from V and 3 bases from J, the junction kept 3 bases outside the gene matches. The CDR3 consists of 15 residues. The CDR3 DNA sequence: TGTGCCAGCAGCTTGGGGGAGGGAGGCTACAATGAGCAGTTCTTC. This translates into CASSLGEGGYNEQFF.

The V gene is TRBV11-2, the J gene TRBJ1-6; 8 bases match TRBD1. The CDR3 runs 16 residues. Germline V gene data show CDR1 as SGHAT and CDR2 as FQNNGV. Germline trimming cut 6 bases from V and 9 bases from J; bases unmatched to any gene: 13. CDR3 protein: CASSFTTDRGPSPLHF. The CDR3 bases are TGTGCCAGCAGTTTTACGACCGACAGGGGACCTTCACCCCTCCACTTT.

The chain recombines TRBV5-6 with TRBJ2-7; 7 bases are shared with TRBD1. Germline V gives CDR1 SGHDT, CDR2 YYEEEE. V shed 2 bases, J shed 3 bases, and the junction held 5 bases outside the gene matches. CDR3 length: 14 amino acids. The CDR3 reads CASSLPGTDYEQYF. CDR3 bases: TGTGCCAGCAGCTTACCCGGGACAGACTACGAGCAGTACTTC. The variable domain in full, with the rest retrieved from reference TRBV5-6 and TRBJ2-7, is DAGVTQSPTHLIKTRGQQVTLRCSPKSGHDTVSWYQQALGQGPQFIFQYYEEEERQRGNFPDRFSGHQFPNYSSELNVNALLLGDSALYLCASSLPGTDYEQYFGPGTRLTVT.

CDR3 DNA: TGTGCCAGTAGTATTTCGGGGGGACTCGGCTACACCTTC. It codes for CASSISGGLGYTF. The gene calls are TRBV19 and TRBJ1-2; the D gene is possibly TRBD1 (5 bases). There are 13 residues in the CDR3. V lost 3 bases to trimming and J lost 8 bases, with 13 bases between them. Germline lookup yields CDR1 LNHDA and CDR2 SQIVND (reference sequence). Full variable domain (outside the CDR3, taken from reference TRBV19 and TRBJ1-2): DGGITQSPKYLFRKEGQNVTLSCEQNLNHDAMYWYRQDPGQGLRLIYYSQIVNDFQKGDIAEGYSVSREKKESFPLTVTSAQKNPTAFYLCASSISGGLGYTFGSGTRLTVV.

The chain employs TRBV5-4 and TRBJ2-2, with TRBD2 as a possible D gene (7 bases). The germline V gene has CDR1 SGHNT and CDR2 YYREEE (reference sequence). The CDR3 has 15 amino acids. V was trimmed by 3 bases and J by 7 bases, leaving 16 bases between them. CDR3 region: CASSSDSGGYGELFF. The CDR3 DNA reads TGTGCCAGCAGCTCAGACTCGGGGGGCTACGGGGAGCTGTTTTTT. Full variable domain (outside the CDR3, taken from reference TRBV5-4 and TRBJ2-2): ETGVTQSPTHLIKTRGQQVTLRCSSQSGHNTVSWYQQALGQGPQFIFQYYREEENGRGNFPPRFSGLQFPNYSSELNVNALELDDSALYLCASSSDSGGYGELFFGEGSRLTVL.

The genes are TRBV5-1 and TRBJ2-3; D might be TRBD1 (6 bases). The CDR3 has 16 residues. Germline V gene data show CDR1 as SGHRS and CDR2 as YFSETQ. V lost 5 bases to trimming and J lost 2 bases, with 18 bases between them. The CDR3 region has the DNA TGCGCCAGCAGGTCACAGACAGGCCGTTCCACAGATACGCAGTATTTT. Its translation is CASRSQTGRSTDTQYF.

This clone has more than one count but fewer than ten. The chain employs TRBV11-2 and TRBJ2-7; TRBD1 might be the D (5 bases). CDR1 and CDR2 (germline): SGHAT, FQNNGV. Trimming left V 5 bases short and J 2 bases short, with 16 bases between. The CDR3 spans 15 residues. The CDR3 DNA reads TGTGCCAGCAGCGGTGGCCAGGGCTTACCCTACGAGCAGTACTTC. This codes for CASSGGQGLPYEQYF.

The chain has TRBV27 and TRBJ1-6; D not certain. The V gene's germline CDR1 is MNHEY and CDR2 SMNVEV (reference sequence). This CDR3 has 14 amino acids. Deletions cut 6 bases from V and 9 bases from J, with 15 bases between. The CDR3 DNA is TGTGCCAGCAGCCCCGGGAATGTTGGTTCACCCCTCCACTTT. Translated, it gives CASSPGNVGSPLHF.

This clone was observed a few times. The gene calls are TRBV2 and TRBJ1-2; tentative D call: TRBD1 (6 bases). Germline-derived CDR1 and CDR2 are SNHLY and FYNNEI. This CDR3 spans 13 amino acids. Trimming left V 5 bases short and J 8 bases short, with 15 bases between. The CDR3 DNA sequence: TGTGCCAGCAGTCCAGATCCCCAGGGGGGCTACACCTTC. As protein: CASSPDPQGGYTF.

The rearrangement joins TRBV7-8 to TRBJ2-6; 7 nucleotides agree with TRBD2. J was trimmed by 0 bases and V by 5 bases; bases with no gene match: 28. Germline V gene lookup returns CDR1 SGHVS and CDR2 FQNEAQ. CDR3 length equals 24 residues. The CDR3 here is CASSLLTPAYTSETRYSGANVLTF. As DNA, the CDR3 is TGTGCCAGCAGCCTATTGACACCGGCCTATACTAGCGAAACCCGTTACTCTGGGGCCAACGTCCTGACTTTC.